This TCR beta chain was captured in a study of T cells in Graves' hyperthyroidism and ophthalmopathy. Study in general: Peripheral blood was collected at initial diagnosis, before any treatment.

The germline gives CDR1 SGHAT, CDR2 FQNNGV. V was cut by 10 bases and J by 3 bases, with 13 bases left in between. The CDR3 runs to 12 residues. This clonotype showed up many times. RNA transcripts gave rise to amplified TCR beta CDR3 regions. Carried out on the TCR CDR3, a first-round RT-PCR used the HTBI primer set. Each CDR3 protein gets one entry after TCRdb re-called the multiplex PCR reads with MiXCR. The table lists over 250,000 distinct CDR3 sequences, around 15% of them singletons. V usage is TRBV11-2 and J usage is TRBJ2-7; no clear D gene. Sequenced: blood. The source is a woman aged 55-70 years with Graves' ophthalmopathy. The CDR3 loop is CATNAASYEQYF. DNA of the CDR3: TGTGCCACCAACGCGGCGAGCTACGAGCAGTACTTC.